This T cell receptor beta chain originates from a study of CD8 T cells in ankylosing spondylitis. Study conclusions and caveats: Clones linked to disease were reported to show significant enrichment in matched ankylosing spondylitis synovial fluid. In reactive arthritis synovial fluid and blood, some motif variants had been reported before. Ankylosing spondylitis blood appeared to be characterized by a TCR beta motif of several highly homologous variants. The authors found the disease-linked clones to be CD8+ and relatively rare in peripheral blood.

This clonotype was picked up many times. Its antigen is not identified. A quantitative 5'-RACE method, one with molecular barcodes, was used to make TCR beta libraries. Via MiXCR, TCRdb re-called the 5' RACE reads, giving one row per CDR3 protein. The sample shows roughly 490,000 distinct CDR3 sequences, about 5.2% of them seen only once. The V gene's germline CDR1 is LGHNA and CDR2 YSLEER. The CDR3 is 16 residues long. Trimming shortened V by 0 bases and J by 5 bases, and 16 bases separated the two germline ends. The sample was blood, either unsorted or a sorted T cell fraction (not recorded which). This TCR was sampled from a male donor with ankylosing spondylitis. The V gene is TRBV4-3, the J gene TRBJ1-1, with D perhaps TRBD1 (5 bases). CDR3 coding DNA: TGCGCCAGCAGCCAAGATAAGGGCCAGGGATGGACTGAAGCTTTCTTT. It encodes CASSQDKGQGWTEAFF.